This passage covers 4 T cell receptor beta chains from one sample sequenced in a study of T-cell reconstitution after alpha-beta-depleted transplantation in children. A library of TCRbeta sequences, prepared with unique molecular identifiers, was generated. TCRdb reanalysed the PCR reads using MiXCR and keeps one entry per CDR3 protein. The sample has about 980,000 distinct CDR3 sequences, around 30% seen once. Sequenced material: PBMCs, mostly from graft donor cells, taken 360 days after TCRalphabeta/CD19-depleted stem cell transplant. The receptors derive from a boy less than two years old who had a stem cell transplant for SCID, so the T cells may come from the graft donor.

Written as DNA, the CDR3 is TGCGCCAGCAGTGCCGCCGGCCGGGGACGGGGCTCCTACGAGCAGTACTTC. It encodes CASSAAGRGRGSYEQYF. The chain has TRBV5-1 and TRBJ2-7; D is perhaps TRBD1 or TRBD2 (5 bases each). The CDR3 runs 17 residues. The V gene's germline CDR1 is SGHRS and CDR2 YFSETQ. V lost 5 bases and J lost 0, with 21 bases in between.

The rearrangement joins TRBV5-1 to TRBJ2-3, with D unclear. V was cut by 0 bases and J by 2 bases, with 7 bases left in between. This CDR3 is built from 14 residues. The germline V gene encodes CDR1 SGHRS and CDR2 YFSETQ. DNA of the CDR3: TGCGCCAGCAGCTTGGCCCTGGACACAGATACGCAGTATTTT. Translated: CASSLALDTDTQYF.

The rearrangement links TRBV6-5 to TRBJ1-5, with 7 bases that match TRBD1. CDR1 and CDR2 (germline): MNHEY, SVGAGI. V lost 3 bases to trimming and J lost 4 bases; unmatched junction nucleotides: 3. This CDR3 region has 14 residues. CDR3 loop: CASSYGQANQPQHF. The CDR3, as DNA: TGTGCCAGCAGTTATGGACAGGCGAATCAGCCCCAGCATTTT.

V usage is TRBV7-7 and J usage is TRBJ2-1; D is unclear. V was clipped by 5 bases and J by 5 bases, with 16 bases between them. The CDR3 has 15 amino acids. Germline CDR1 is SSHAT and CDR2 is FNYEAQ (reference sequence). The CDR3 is CASSQLRAQDNEQFF. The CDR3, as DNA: TGTGCCAGCAGCCAACTCCGGGCCCAGGACAATGAGCAGTTCTTC.